A selection of T cell receptor beta chains follows, all from one sample in a study of blood T cell repertoires in COVID-19. The data were produced by immunoSEQ multiplex PCR, yet TCRdb's version contains in-frame clones alone and is incomplete. The data contain about 36,000 clones, over 75% of them seen just once; the ten biggest clones take up about 40%. Sequenced: peripheral blood. These TCRs come from a human donor in a cohort sampled during active or convalescent COVID-19. The donor label of this sample is uncertain. CDR3s include the opening cysteine and the closing phenylalanine or tryptophan. The order of the fields is V gene, J gene, CDR3 protein.

V gene: TRBV27; J gene: TRBJ1-1; CDR3 protein: CASSLTAMNTEAFF
V gene: TRBV21-1; J gene: TRBJ1-1; CDR3 protein: CASSNVKGQGGVTEAFF
V gene: TRBV24-1; J gene: TRBJ2-7; CDR3 protein: CATSDYRDNEQYF
V gene: TRBV2; J gene: TRBJ2-1; CDR3 protein: CASKRGISYNEQFF
V gene: TRBV18; J gene: TRBJ2-7; CDR3 protein: CASSPERGGRGEQYF
V gene: TRBV14; J gene: TRBJ1-1; CDR3 protein: CASSSTGLTEAFF
V gene: TRBV9; J gene: TRBJ2-1; CDR3 protein: CASSVVSGSFDEQFF
V gene: TRBV5-1; J gene: TRBJ1-1; CDR3 protein: CASSYSTLNTEAFF
V gene: TRBV6-2/TRBV6-3; J gene: TRBJ1-5; CDR3 protein: CASSYTGLTRNQPQHF
V gene: TRBV7-9; J gene: TRBJ2-3; CDR3 protein: CASSLVYRVMGTDTQYF
V gene: TRBV6-5; J gene: TRBJ1-3; CDR3 protein: CASTSGALSGNTIYF
V gene: TRBV19; J gene: TRBJ1-5; CDR3 protein: CASSDRGGNQPQHF
V gene: TRBV4-3; J gene: TRBJ2-7; CDR3 protein: CASSLGGTSGRGEQYF
V gene: TRBV7-6; J gene: TRBJ2-7; CDR3 protein: CASSLAQGYYEQYF
V gene: TRBV30; J gene: TRBJ1-3; CDR3 protein: CACATGFQNTIYF
V gene: TRBV9; J gene: TRBJ2-1; CDR3 protein: CASSVGLAGVKEQFF
V gene: TRBV6-4; J gene: TRBJ2-3; CDR3 protein: CASSAEMSGVPQYF
V gene: TRBV2; J gene: TRBJ2-2; CDR3 protein: CASSASGRLTGELFF
V gene: TRBV6-5; J gene: TRBJ1-4; CDR3 protein: CASTPLRGFNEKLFF
V gene: TRBV2; J gene: TRBJ2-7; CDR3 protein: CATKTDRSSYEQYF
V gene: TRBV7-7; J gene: TRBJ2-3; CDR3 protein: CASSLGTADTQYF
V gene: TRBV6-4; J gene: TRBJ2-3; CDR3 protein: CASSDKAGVSPDTQYF
V gene: TRBV5-4; J gene: TRBJ2-6; CDR3 protein: CASSLVQGEANVLTF
V gene: TRBV6-2/TRBV6-3; J gene: TRBJ2-1; CDR3 protein: CASSSELAGPQFF
V gene: TRBV7-3; J gene: TRBJ2-3; CDR3 protein: CASSLRLAGGGDTQYF
V gene: TRBV28; J gene: TRBJ2-5; CDR3 protein: CASSSAGEGAETQYF
V gene: TRBV5-1; J gene: TRBJ2-1; CDR3 protein: CASSLVANNEQFF
V gene: TRBV21-1; J gene: TRBJ1-6; CDR3 protein: CASSKQEGAANSPLHF
V gene: TRBV9; J gene: TRBJ2-3; CDR3 protein: CASSVAGVRTDTQYF
V gene: TRBV3-1/TRBV3-2; J gene: TRBJ2-7; CDR3 protein: CASSQDPGQGLAEQYF
V gene: TRBV29-1; J gene: TRBJ2-1; CDR3 protein: CSVAAGGRVYEQFF
V gene: TRBV4-3; J gene: TRBJ2-3; CDR3 protein: CASSQGLGVGDTQYF
V gene: TRBV2; J gene: TRBJ1-1; CDR3 protein: CASSESTTEAFF
V gene: TRBV11-2; J gene: TRBJ2-4; CDR3 protein: CASSPGVNIQYF
V gene: TRBV28; J gene: TRBJ1-1; CDR3 protein: CASRPRQGATAFF
V gene: TRBV6-5; J gene: TRBJ2-2; CDR3 protein: CASSLTGELFF
V gene: TRBV5-6; J gene: TRBJ2-7; CDR3 protein: CASSLYGGQGAYEQYF
V gene: TRBV28; J gene: TRBJ1-1; CDR3 protein: CASTPGGTTKPEAFF
V gene: TRBV7-2; J gene: TRBJ2-4; CDR3 protein: CASSTATSGNLAKNIQYF
V gene: TRBV6-5; J gene: TRBJ2-5; CDR3 protein: CASTQRVETQYF
V gene: TRBV19; J gene: TRBJ2-5; CDR3 protein: CASSISSGRVQETQYF
V gene: TRBV11-3; J gene: TRBJ2-2; CDR3 protein: CASSLDSPRGRTGELFF